Listed below are T cell receptor beta chains from one sample, sequenced in a study of blood T cells in healthy people across ages. One entry per CDR3 protein results from TCRdb running MiXCR on the 5' RACE reads. The data hold over 600,000 distinct CDR3 sequences, with more than 35% observed a single time. Sequenced sample: blood. The receptors derive from a man older than 75 in good health. CDR3s include the opening cysteine and the closing phenylalanine or tryptophan. Each record gives: J gene, D gene, V gene, clone size, CDR3 protein, CDR3 DNA. D genes are given only for firm matches. Size is omitted from some rows. Given values are once, few, many or a class for expanded clones.

TRBJ1-4	-	TRBV5-1	-	CASSFLQGAYEKLFF	TGCGCCAGCAGCTTCCTACAGGGAGCTTACGAAAAACTGTTTTTT
TRBJ2-7	-	TRBV27	-	CASKDRTSSYEQYF	TGTGCCAGCAAAGACAGGACCAGCTCCTACGAGCAGTACTTC
TRBJ1-2	-	TRBV20-1	few	CSAQRGRGYTF	TGCAGTGCTCAGAGGGGTCGTGGCTACACCTTC
TRBJ2-1	TRBD2	TRBV4-2	-	CASSQEPAGVNEQFF	TGTGCCAGCAGCCAAGAACCAGCGGGAGTCAATGAGCAGTTCTTC
TRBJ2-5	-	TRBV3-1	-	CASSQGITRNEQYF	TGTGCCAGCAGCCAAGGGATCACGCGGAATGAGCAGTACTTC
TRBJ2-7	TRBD2	TRBV27	-	CASSRRLAGGYEQYF	TGTGCCAGCAGTCGAAGACTAGCGGGAGGCTACGAGCAGTACTTC
TRBJ2-1	-	TRBV7-2	-	CASSTNPGMEPRQFF	TGTGCCAGCAGTACAAATCCTGGGATGGAACCTCGCCAGTTCTTC
TRBJ1-4	-	TRBV20-1	-	CSARGTDGEKLFF	TGCAGTGCTAGAGGGACCGACGGGGAAAAACTGTTTTTT
TRBJ2-5	TRBD2	TRBV20-1	-	CSASRRLAGEGVDGQYF	TGCAGTGCTAGCCGAAGACTAGCGGGAGAAGGGGTCGATGGGCAGTACTTC
TRBJ2-4	-	TRBV29-1	-	CSVGEAAKNIQYF	TGCAGCGTTGGGGAAGCAGCCAAAAACATTCAGTACTTC
TRBJ2-5	-	TRBV29-1	few	CSVELRDLLGTQYF	TGCAGCGTTGAACTTAGGGACCTCCTGGGGACCCAGTACTTC
TRBJ1-5	-	TRBV7-2	-	CASRQGGDQPQHF	TGTGCCAGCAGACAGGGTGGAGATCAGCCCCAGCATTTT
TRBJ2-3	-	TRBV5-1	once	CASSVGGVADTQYF	TGCGCCAGCAGCGTGGGCGGTGTTGCGGATACGCAGTATTTT
TRBJ1-2	TRBD1	TRBV29-1	many	CSVEELGTDYGYTF	TGCAGCGTTGAAGAGCTGGGGACAGACTATGGCTACACCTTC
TRBJ2-3	-	TRBV4-2	-	CASSQREPGDTQYF	TGTGCCAGCAGCCAACGGGAGCCGGGAGATACGCAGTATTTT
TRBJ2-7	-	TRBV12-3/TRBV12-4	-	CASSLGAETYEQYF	TGTGCCAGCAGTTTAGGGGCCGAAACCTACGAGCAGTACTTC
TRBJ2-3	TRBD2	TRBV7-9	few	CASSMTSGTTDTQYF	TGTGCCAGCAGCATGACTAGCGGGACGACAGATACGCAGTATTTT
TRBJ2-2	-	TRBV4-1	-	CASSHFRGGAGTGELFF	TGCGCCAGCAGCCACTTTAGGGGGGGAGCAGGTACCGGGGAGCTGTTTTTT
TRBJ2-4	-	TRBV5-1	-	CASSLAQGNNKNIQYF	TGCGCCAGCAGCTTGGCCCAGGGGAACAACAAAAACATTCAGTACTTC
TRBJ1-1	-	TRBV5-6	-	CASRRDPNTEAFF	TGTGCCAGCAGGAGGGACCCCAACACTGAAGCTTTCTTT
TRBJ2-7	-	TRBV11-3	-	CASSLGFGSYEQYF	TGTGCCAGCAGCTTGGGCTTTGGTTCCTACGAGCAGTACTTC
TRBJ2-1	TRBD2	TRBV10-3	-	CAISDPSGLAGGHSYEQFF	TGTGCCATCAGTGATCCCTCGGGACTAGCGGGAGGGCACTCCTACGAGCAGTTCTTC
TRBJ2-7	TRBD2	TRBV20-1	-	CSAPTIPGLAGGYEQYF	TGCAGTGCCCCGACGATACCGGGACTAGCGGGAGGGTACGAGCAGTACTTC
TRBJ1-4	TRBD1	TRBV7-9	once	CASSQTGVREKLFF	TGTGCCAGCAGCCAAACAGGGGTACGTGAAAAACTGTTTTTT
TRBJ1-6	-	TRBV28	few	CANSRGAVNSPLHF	TGTGCCAACAGTAGGGGCGCCGTCAATTCGCCCCTCCACTTT
TRBJ2-7	-	TRBV11-2	many	CASIIQGSYNEQYF	TGTGCCAGCATAATACAGGGCTCCTACAATGAGCAGTACTTC
TRBJ1-2	TRBD1	TRBV7-9	-	CASTPSATGGYGYTF	TGTGCCAGCACCCCATCAGCCACAGGGGGCTATGGCTACACCTTC
TRBJ2-7	-	TRBV14	many	CASSQGHGGYEQYF	TGTGCCAGCAGCCAAGGTCACGGGGGCTACGAGCAGTACTTC
TRBJ2-5	TRBD1	TRBV4-2	-	CASNGEGARETQYF	TGTGCCAGCAACGGAGAGGGGGCAAGAGAGACCCAGTACTTC
TRBJ1-5	TRBD1	TRBV12-3/TRBV12-4	-	CASSVQGKGGPQHF	TGTGCCAGCAGTGTACAGGGGAAGGGCGGCCCCCAGCATTTT
TRBJ2-3	-	TRBV7-8	many	CASSLDSHTDTQYF	TGTGCCAGCAGCTTAGACAGCCACACAGATACGCAGTATTTT
TRBJ1-6	-	TRBV27	-	CASSWGPTYSYNSPLHF	TGTGCCAGCAGTTGGGGACCAACCTACTCCTATAATTCACCCCTCCACTTT
TRBJ2-5	-	TRBV7-2	-	CASSLRALGGIQQETQYF	TGTGCCAGCAGCTTACGAGCCCTAGGCGGGATTCAGCAAGAGACCCAGTACTTC
TRBJ2-5	-	TRBV7-9	-	CASSSTSRDYEAETQYF	TGTGCCAGCAGCTCCACCTCCCGGGATTATGAAGCAGAGACCCAGTACTTC
TRBJ2-4	-	TRBV28	few	CASSLVGPGGNIQYF	TGTGCCAGCAGTTTGGTGGGCCCCGGAGGAAACATTCAGTACTTC
TRBJ1-2	TRBD1	TRBV29-1	-	CSVGTGEVGYGYTF	TGCAGCGTTGGGACAGGGGAAGTTGGCTATGGCTACACCTTC
TRBJ2-7	-	TRBV6-6	-	CASKRVGDEQYF	TGTGCCAGCAAACGAGTTGGGGACGAGCAGTACTTC
TRBJ2-7	TRBD1	TRBV28	-	CASRKQGIGDEQYF	TGTGCCAGCAGGAAACAGGGGATTGGCGACGAGCAGTACTTC
TRBJ2-3	TRBD1	TRBV4-3	-	CASSQLLPGQGGTDTQYF	TGCGCCAGCAGCCAATTACTTCCGGGACAGGGAGGCACAGATACGCAGTATTTT
TRBJ1-2	-	TRBV28	few	CASSSTPDRSYGYTF	TGTGCCAGCAGTTCGACCCCAGACAGGAGCTATGGCTACACCTTC
TRBJ1-1	TRBD1	TRBV10-3	many	CAISSGTGGPRAFF	TGTGCCATCAGTTCCGGGACAGGGGGCCCGAGGGCTTTCTTT
TRBJ2-7	TRBD2	TRBV7-3	-	CASSAGLGAHNEQYF	TGTGCCAGCAGCGCCGGACTAGGGGCCCACAATGAGCAGTACTTC
TRBJ2-1	-	TRBV20-1	few	CSALSSGASGLGEQFF	TGCAGTGCCCTCTCCTCCGGGGCGTCGGGTTTGGGTGAGCAGTTCTTC
TRBJ2-7	TRBD2	TRBV5-8	few	CASSFGLAVTYEQYF	TGTGCCAGCAGCTTCGGGCTAGCGGTGACCTACGAGCAGTACTTC
TRBJ1-2	-	TRBV7-3	-	CASSSNGDGGYTF	TGTGCCAGCAGCTCGAACGGGGATGGCGGCTACACCTTC
TRBJ2-7	TRBD1	TRBV15	-	CATSRDKGQGVYEQYF	TGTGCCACCAGCAGAGATAAGGGACAGGGGGTTTACGAGCAGTACTTC
TRBJ1-5	-	TRBV27	-	CASSSQTVRNQPQHF	TGTGCCAGCAGTTCCCAGACAGTCCGAAATCAGCCCCAGCATTTT
TRBJ2-1	-	TRBV5-1	-	CASSTYRDGETQFF	TGCGCCAGCAGCACCTACAGGGATGGAGAGACCCAGTTCTTC
TRBJ2-7	TRBD1	TRBV12-3/TRBV12-4	-	CASSRTGQGLHEQYF	TGTGCCAGCAGCCGAACAGGACAGGGCCTCCACGAGCAGTACTTC
TRBJ2-5	-	TRBV7-3	-	CASSFGQGQTQYF	TGTGCCAGCAGCTTCGGCCAGGGCCAGACCCAGTACTTC
TRBJ2-1	TRBD1	TRBV6-1	-	CASESTGTGTYNEQFF	TGTGCCAGCGAATCTACCGGGACAGGGACCTACAATGAGCAGTTCTTC
TRBJ1-1	-	TRBV7-2	-	CASSLRWGSMNTEAFF	TGTGCCAGCAGCTTAAGATGGGGCTCTATGAACACTGAAGCTTTCTTT
TRBJ2-1	TRBD2	TRBV6-1	-	CASRGLAGLGEQFF	TGTGCCAGCAGGGGACTAGCGGGGTTGGGTGAGCAGTTCTTC
TRBJ2-5	TRBD1	TRBV29-1	-	CSGREGTGVGEQYF	TGCAGCGGAAGAGAGGGGACAGGGGTCGGGGAGCAGTACTTC
TRBJ2-7	TRBD2	TRBV12-3/TRBV12-4	-	CTSRASGNSYEQYF	TGTACCAGCAGGGCTAGCGGGAACTCCTACGAGCAGTACTTC
TRBJ2-7	TRBD1	TRBV28	-	CASSPRDRPGEQYF	TGTGCCAGCAGCCCTCGGGACAGGCCGGGGGAGCAGTACTTC
TRBJ2-7	TRBD1	TRBV20-1	many	CSASTLGQGATYEQYF	TGCAGTGCTAGCACCCTGGGACAGGGGGCAACCTACGAGCAGTACTTC